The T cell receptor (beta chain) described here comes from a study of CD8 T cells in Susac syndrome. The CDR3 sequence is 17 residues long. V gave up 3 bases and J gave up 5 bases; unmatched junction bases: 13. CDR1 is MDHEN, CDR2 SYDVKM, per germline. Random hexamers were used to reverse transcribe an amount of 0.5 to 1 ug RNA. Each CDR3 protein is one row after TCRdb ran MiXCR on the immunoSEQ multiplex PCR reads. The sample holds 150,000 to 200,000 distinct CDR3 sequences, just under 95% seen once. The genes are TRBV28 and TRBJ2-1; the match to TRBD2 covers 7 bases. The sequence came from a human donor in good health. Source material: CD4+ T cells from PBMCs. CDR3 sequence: CASSFQFGGSRNNEQFF. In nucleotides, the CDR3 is TGTGCCAGCAGTTTCCAATTCGGCGGGAGTCGCAACAATGAGCAGTTCTTC.